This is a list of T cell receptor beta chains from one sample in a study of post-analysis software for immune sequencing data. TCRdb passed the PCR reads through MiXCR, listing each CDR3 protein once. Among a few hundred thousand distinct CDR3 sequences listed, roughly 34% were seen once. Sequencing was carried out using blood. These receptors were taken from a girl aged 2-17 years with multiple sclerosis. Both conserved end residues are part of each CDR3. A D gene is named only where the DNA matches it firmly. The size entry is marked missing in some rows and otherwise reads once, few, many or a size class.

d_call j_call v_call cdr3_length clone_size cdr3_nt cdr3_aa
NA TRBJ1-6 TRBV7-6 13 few TGTGCCAGCAGCTTGGCCGGGCCCTCGGACCTCCACTTT CASSLAGPSDLHF
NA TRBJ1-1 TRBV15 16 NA TGTGCCACCAGCAGGGGACTCACACACGCCGACACTGAAGCTTTCTTT CATSRGLTHADTEAFF
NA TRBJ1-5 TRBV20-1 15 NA TGCAGTGCTAGAGATCCCAGGAACAGCAATCAGCCCCAGCATTTT CSARDPRNSNQPQHF
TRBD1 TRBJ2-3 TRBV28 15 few TGTGCCAGCAGTTTCTTGGACAGGGGCACAGATACGCAGTATTTT CASSFLDRGTDTQYF
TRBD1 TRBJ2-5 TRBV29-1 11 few TGCAGCGTCCGGACAGGAGAGGCCCAGTACTTC CSVRTGEAQYF
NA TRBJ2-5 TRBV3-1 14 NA TGTGCCAGCAGCCAAGATCACAGGAGTGGGACCCAGTACTTC CASSQDHRSGTQYF
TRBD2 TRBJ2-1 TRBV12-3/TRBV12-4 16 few TGTGCCAGCAGTTCCCCCCTAGCGGGGGGCCTTCATGAGCAGTTCTTC CASSSPLAGGLHEQFF
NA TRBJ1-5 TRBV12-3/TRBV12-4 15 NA TGTGCCAGCAGTCCTCTCAGGGTAAAGGGTCAGCCCCAGCATTTT CASSPLRVKGQPQHF
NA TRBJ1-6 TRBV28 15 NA TGTGCCAGCAGACCCGCAAGGGGCGAGAATTCACCCCTCCACTTT CASRPARGENSPLHF
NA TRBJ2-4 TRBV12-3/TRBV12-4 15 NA TGTGCCAGCAGTAACTTTGACGGCGGCTACAATGAGCAGTACTTC CASSNFDGGYNEQYF
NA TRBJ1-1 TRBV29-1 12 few TGCAGCGTTTTCCAGGGGAACACTGAAGCTTTCTTT CSVFQGNTEAFF
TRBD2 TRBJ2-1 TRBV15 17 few TGTGCCACCAGCAGACCTCTAGCGGGGGCCTCTGTCCATGAGCAGTTCTTC CATSRPLAGASVHEQFF
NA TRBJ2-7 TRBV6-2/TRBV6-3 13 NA TGTGCCAGCAGTTTGAACAGGTGCTACGAGCAGTACTTC CASSLNRCYEQYF
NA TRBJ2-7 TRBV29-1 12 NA TGCAGCGTTGATCTTGGGAACTACGAGCAGTACTTC CSVDLGNYEQYF
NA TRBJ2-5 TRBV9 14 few TGTGCCAGCAGCGTGAGCCCGGGCGGAGAGACCCAGTACTTC CASSVSPGGETQYF
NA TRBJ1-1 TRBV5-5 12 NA TGTGCCAGCAGCCCGTCCCCGGAGAGGGCTTTCTTT CASSPSPERAFF
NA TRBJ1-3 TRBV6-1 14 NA TGTGCCAGCACCGAGGGGGGCTCTGGAAACACCATATATTTT CASTEGGSGNTIYF
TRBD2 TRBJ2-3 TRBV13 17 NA TGTGCCAGCAGCTTATTAACTAGCGGCCCAGACACAGATACGCAGTATTTT CASSLLTSGPDTDTQYF
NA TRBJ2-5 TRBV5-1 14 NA TGCGCCAGCAGCTGGGATGGAGTCCAAGAGACCCAGTACTTC CASSWDGVQETQYF
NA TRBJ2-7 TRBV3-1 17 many TGTGCCAGCAGCCAAGAATGGACAGCCGGTGCCTCCTACGAGCAGTACTTC CASSQEWTAGASYEQYF
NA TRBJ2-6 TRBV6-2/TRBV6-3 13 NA TGTGCCAGCACCTTCTCTGGGGCCAACGTCCTGACTTTC CASTFSGANVLTF
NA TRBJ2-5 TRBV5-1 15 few TGCGCCAGCAGCTTGACCGGGCACTTCCAAGAGACCCAGTACTTC CASSLTGHFQETQYF
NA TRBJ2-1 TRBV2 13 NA TGTGCCAGCACTGGGGGGCAGTACAATGAGCAGTTCTTC CASTGGQYNEQFF
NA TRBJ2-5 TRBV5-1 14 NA TGCGCCAGCAGCCTCCCCCAGGGACAAGAGACCCAGTACTTC CASSLPQGQETQYF
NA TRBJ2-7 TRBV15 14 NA TGTGCCACCAGCAGCCGAACAGGTTCCCACGAGCAGTACTTC CATSSRTGSHEQYF
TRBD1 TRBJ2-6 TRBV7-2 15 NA TGTGCCAGCAGCTCGACAGGGACTGGGGCCAACGTCCTGACTTTC CASSSTGTGANVLTF
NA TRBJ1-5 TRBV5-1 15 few TGCGCCAGCAGCTTGGGTCCACAGGCTGATCAGCCCCAGCATTTT CASSLGPQADQPQHF
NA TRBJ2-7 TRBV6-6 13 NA TGTGCCAGCAGTTACGACGGCTCCTACGGGCAGTACTTC CASSYDGSYGQYF
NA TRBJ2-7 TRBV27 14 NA TGTGCCAGCAGTTTAGGGGCACAGGGCTACGAGCAGTACTTC CASSLGAQGYEQYF
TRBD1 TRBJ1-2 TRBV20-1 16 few TGCAGTGCTAGACTCCGTAGGGACAGGGGGAACTATGGCTACACCTTC CSARLRRDRGNYGYTF
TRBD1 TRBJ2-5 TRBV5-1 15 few TGCGCCAGCAGCTTGGACCACGGACAGGAAGAGACCCAGTACTTC CASSLDHGQEETQYF
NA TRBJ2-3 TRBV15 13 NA TGTGCCACGGGGAAACAGGGACCGGATACGCAGTATTTT CATGKQGPDTQYF
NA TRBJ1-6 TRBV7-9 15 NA TGTGCCAGCAGCTTAGCAGGAGTTCCGGACTCACCCCTCCACTTT CASSLAGVPDSPLHF
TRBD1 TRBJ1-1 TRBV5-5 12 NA TGTGCCAGCAGCTCGGACAGGGTAGCAGCTTTCTTT CASSSDRVAAFF
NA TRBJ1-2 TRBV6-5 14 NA TGTGCCAGCAGTTACCGGGGAGCGGGGTATGGCTACACCTTC CASSYRGAGYGYTF
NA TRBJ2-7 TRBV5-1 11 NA TGCGCCAGCAGCTTGTGGCACGAGCAGTACTTC CASSLWHEQYF
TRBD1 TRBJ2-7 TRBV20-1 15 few TGCAGTGCTAGCGGGGGACAGGGGAGCTCCTACGAGCAGTACTTC CSASGGQGSSYEQYF
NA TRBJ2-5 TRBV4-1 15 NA TGCGCCAGCAGCCAAGATGCCGGCCTATGGGAGACCCAGTACTTC CASSQDAGLWETQYF
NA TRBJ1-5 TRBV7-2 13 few TGTGCCAGCAGCGAGATCGCAGAGGCGCCCCAGCATTTT CASSEIAEAPQHF
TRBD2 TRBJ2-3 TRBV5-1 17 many TGCGCCAGCAGCTTGGCCTCCGGGACTAGGGTCACAGATACGCAGTATTTT CASSLASGTRVTDTQYF
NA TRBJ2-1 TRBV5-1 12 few TGCGCCAGCAGCTTTAGAGAAAGTGAGCAGTTCTTC CASSFRESEQFF
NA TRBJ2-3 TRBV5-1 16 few TGCGCCAGCAGCCCTACACAGGGGAGGAGGACAGATACGCAGTATTTT CASSPTQGRRTDTQYF
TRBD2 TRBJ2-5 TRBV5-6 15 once TGTGCCAGCAGCATACGGACTAGCGGGGGTCAGACCCAGTACTTC CASSIRTSGGQTQYF
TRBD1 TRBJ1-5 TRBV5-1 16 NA TGCGCCAGCAGCTTGGAGGCAGGGGGCCCCAATCAGCCCCAGCATTTT CASSLEAGGPNQPQHF
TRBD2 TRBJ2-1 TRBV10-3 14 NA TGTGCCATCAGGGGACTAGCGGGGGCCAATGAGCAGTTCTTC CAIRGLAGANEQFF
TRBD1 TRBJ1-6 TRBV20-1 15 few TGCAGTGCTCCTCAGGGGGTAGCCTATAATTCACCCCTCCACTTT CSAPQGVAYNSPLHF
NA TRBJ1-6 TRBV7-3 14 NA TGTGCCAGCAGCTCGTCAAGGCCGGGATCACCCCTCCACTTT CASSSSRPGSPLHF
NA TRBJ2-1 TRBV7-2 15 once TGTGCCAGCAGCTTAGACGGGACTTTCAACAATGAGCAGTTCTTC CASSLDGTFNNEQFF
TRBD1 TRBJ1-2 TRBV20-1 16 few TGCAGTGCTGGAAGGACAGGGGGGATCCCTAACTATGGCTACACCTTC CSAGRTGGIPNYGYTF
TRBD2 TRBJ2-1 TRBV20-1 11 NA TGCAGTGCGCGACTAGCTGGCGAGCAGTTCTTC CSARLAGEQFF
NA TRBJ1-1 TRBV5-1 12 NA TGCGCCAGCAGCCGGGATCACACTGAAGCTTTCTTT CASSRDHTEAFF
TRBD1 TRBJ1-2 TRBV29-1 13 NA TGCAGCGTTAGGGGGCCCGAGGGTGATGGCTACACCTTC CSVRGPEGDGYTF
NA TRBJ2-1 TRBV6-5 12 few TGTGCCAGCGGGCTACTGGCCGATGAGCAGTTCTTC CASGLLADEQFF
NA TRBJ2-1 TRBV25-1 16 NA TGTGCCAGCAGTGAATTGTGGTCTAGCGTATACAATGAGCAGTTCTTC CASSELWSSVYNEQFF
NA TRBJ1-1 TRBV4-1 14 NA TGCGCCAGCAGCCAAGAATGGGGGAACACTGAAGCTTTCTTT CASSQEWGNTEAFF
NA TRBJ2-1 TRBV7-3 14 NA TGTGCCAGCAGCTTAGATCCGGGGGCCCCCCTACAGTTCTTC CASSLDPGAPLQFF
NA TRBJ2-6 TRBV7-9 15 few TGTGCCAGCAGCTCCGGACAACCCGGGGCCAACGTCCTGACTTTC CASSSGQPGANVLTF